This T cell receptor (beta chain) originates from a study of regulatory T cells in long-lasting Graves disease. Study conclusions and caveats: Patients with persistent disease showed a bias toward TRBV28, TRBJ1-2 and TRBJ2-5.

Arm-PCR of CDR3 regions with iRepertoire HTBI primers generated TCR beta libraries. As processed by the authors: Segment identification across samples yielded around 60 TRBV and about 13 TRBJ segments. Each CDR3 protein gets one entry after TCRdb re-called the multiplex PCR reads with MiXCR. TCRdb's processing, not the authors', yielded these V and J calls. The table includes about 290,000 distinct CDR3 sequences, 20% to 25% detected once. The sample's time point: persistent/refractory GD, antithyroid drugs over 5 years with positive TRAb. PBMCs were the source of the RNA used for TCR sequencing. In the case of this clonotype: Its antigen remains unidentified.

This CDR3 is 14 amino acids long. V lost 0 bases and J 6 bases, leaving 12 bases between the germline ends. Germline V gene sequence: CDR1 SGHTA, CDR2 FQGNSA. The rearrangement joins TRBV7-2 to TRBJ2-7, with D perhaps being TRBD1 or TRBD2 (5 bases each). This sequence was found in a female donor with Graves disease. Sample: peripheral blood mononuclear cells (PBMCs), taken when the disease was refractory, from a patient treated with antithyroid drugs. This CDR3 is CASSLALPGAEQYF. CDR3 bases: TGTGCCAGCAGCTTAGCGCTTCCCGGGGCCGAGCAGTACTTC.